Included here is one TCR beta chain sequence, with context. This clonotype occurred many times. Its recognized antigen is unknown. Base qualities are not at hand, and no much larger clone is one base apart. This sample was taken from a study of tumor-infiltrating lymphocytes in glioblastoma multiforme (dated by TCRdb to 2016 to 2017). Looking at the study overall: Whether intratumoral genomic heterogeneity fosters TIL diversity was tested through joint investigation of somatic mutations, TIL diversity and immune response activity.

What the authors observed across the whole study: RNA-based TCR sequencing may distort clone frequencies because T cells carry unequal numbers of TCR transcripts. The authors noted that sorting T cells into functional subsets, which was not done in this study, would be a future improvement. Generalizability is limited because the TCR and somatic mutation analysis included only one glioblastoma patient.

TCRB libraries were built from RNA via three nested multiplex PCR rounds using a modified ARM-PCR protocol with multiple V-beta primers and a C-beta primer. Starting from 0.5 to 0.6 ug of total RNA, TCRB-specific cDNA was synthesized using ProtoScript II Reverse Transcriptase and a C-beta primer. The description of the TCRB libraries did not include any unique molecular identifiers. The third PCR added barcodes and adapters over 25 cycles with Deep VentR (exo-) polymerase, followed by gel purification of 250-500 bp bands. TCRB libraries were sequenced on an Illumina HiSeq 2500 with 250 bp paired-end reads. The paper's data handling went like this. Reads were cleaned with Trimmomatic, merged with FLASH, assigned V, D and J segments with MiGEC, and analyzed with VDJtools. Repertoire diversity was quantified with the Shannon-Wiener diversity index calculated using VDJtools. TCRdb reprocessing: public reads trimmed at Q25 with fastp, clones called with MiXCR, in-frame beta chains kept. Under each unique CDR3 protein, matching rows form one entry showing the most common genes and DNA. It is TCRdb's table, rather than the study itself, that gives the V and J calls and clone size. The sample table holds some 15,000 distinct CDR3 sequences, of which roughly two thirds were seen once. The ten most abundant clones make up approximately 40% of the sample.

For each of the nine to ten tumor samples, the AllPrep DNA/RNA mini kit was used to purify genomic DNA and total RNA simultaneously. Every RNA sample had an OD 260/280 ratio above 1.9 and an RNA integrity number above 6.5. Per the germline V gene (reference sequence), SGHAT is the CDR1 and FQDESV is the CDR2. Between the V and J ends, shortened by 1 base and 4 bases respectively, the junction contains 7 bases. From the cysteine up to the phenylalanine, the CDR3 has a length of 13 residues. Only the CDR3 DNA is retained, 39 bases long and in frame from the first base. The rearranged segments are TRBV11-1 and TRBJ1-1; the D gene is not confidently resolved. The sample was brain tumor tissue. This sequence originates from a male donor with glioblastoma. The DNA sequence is TGTGCCAGCAGCTTAGGGTCTCTCACTGAAGCTTTCTTT. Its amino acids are CASSLGSLTEAFF.